The 20 T cell receptor beta chains listed next were all sequenced from one sample in a study of monozygotic twins with inflammatory bowel disease. TCRdb reprocessed the 5' RACE reads, keeping one entry per CDR3 protein, no DNA. Recorded here are 350,000 to 500,000 distinct CDR3 sequences; the top ten clones represent approximately 2.4%. The sequencing input was blood. The receptors here all came from a human donor with ulcerative colitis or Crohn's disease, or a healthy co-twin of an affected twin (not recorded which).

The chain recombines TRBV7-8 with TRBJ2-3; TCRdb's D gene call, TRBD2, goes unchecked for lack of DNA. This CDR3 region has 16 residues. Germline CDR1 reads SGHVS; CDR2 reads FQNEAQ. The CDR3 sequence is CASSSASGTLHDTQYF.

The chain employs TRBV6-2 or TRBV6-3 and TRBJ2-2; the TCRdb call, TRBD2, lacks DNA for checking. CDR1 and CDR2 (germline): MNHEY, SVGEGT. The CDR3 has 14 residues. The CDR3 loop is CASHGTTYTGELFF.

The CDR3 here is CASSPRGGRYNYGYTF. V gene TRBV7-2 combines with J gene TRBJ1-2. The germline V gene encodes CDR1 SGHTA and CDR2 FQGNSA. This CDR3 is built from 16 residues.

The chain is built from TRBV12-3 or TRBV12-4 and TRBJ1-2. The CDR3 has 12 residues. CDR3: CASSRSGYGYTF.

The chain has TRBV7-9 and TRBJ2-1; checking the TCRdb D call of TRBD1 is not possible without DNA. Germline lookup yields CDR1 SEHNR and CDR2 FQNEAQ (reference sequence). The CDR3 extends over 13 amino acids. The CDR3 sequence: CASSFRGVNEQFF.

The chain combines TRBV10-3 with TRBJ2-1; the TCRdb call, TRBD1, lacks DNA for checking. The CDR3 length is 13 residues. Germline CDR1 and CDR2: ENHRY and SYGVKD. This CDR3 is CAIAGGKGQEQFF.

J is TRBJ2-7 and V is TRBV6-5; TCRdb calls TRBD2, which cannot be checked without DNA. The CDR3 runs to 11 residues. Germline-derived CDR1 and CDR2 are MNHEY and SVGAGI. The CDR3 protein is CASSWRGEQYF.

The rearrangement links TRBV5-1 to TRBJ2-7; TCRdb's assignment of TRBD1 cannot be checked, as there is no DNA. Germline V gene sequence: CDR1 SGHRS, CDR2 YFSETQ. The CDR3 loop spans 14 amino acids. CDR3 protein: CASSQDRGQYEQYF.

The chain carries TRBV11-2 and TRBJ2-7; with no DNA, the TCRdb D assignment of TRBD2 cannot be verified. Per the germline V gene, CDR1 is SGHAT and CDR2 is FQNNGV. This CDR3 has 18 amino acids. The CDR3 protein is CASSLISPRLAGAYEQYF.

The gene calls are TRBV12-3 or TRBV12-4 and TRBJ2-7; TCRdb indicates TRBD2, and absent DNA this call remains unverified. The CDR3 covers 14 residues. The CDR3 reads CASSWEGPHYEQYF.

The chain is built from TRBV6-1 and TRBJ2-3; TCRdb selects TRBD2, and the lack of DNA leaves this call unchecked. Germline V gene data show CDR1 as MNHNS and CDR2 as SASEGT. CDR3 length: 15 residues. CDR3 sequence: CASTQGAGRTDTQYF.

The genes are TRBV20-1 and TRBJ1-3; TCRdb proposes TRBD1, but this gene call is untestable without DNA. The CDR3 extends over 14 amino acids. Looked up from germline, CDR1 is DFQATT and CDR2 is SNEGSKA (reference sequence). CDR3 in amino acids: CSGLEGLAGNTIYF.

This chain uses TRBV27 with TRBJ2-2; TCRdb's D call, TRBD2, is unchecked because there is no DNA. CDR3 length equals 15 residues. Germline values: CDR1 MNHEY, CDR2 SMNVEV (reference sequence). This chain's CDR3 is CASSFRTSVPGELFF.

J is TRBJ1-1 and V is TRBV7-8. Germline loops: CDR1 SGHVS, CDR2 FQNEAQ. The CDR3 runs 13 residues. The CDR3 is CASSLARFAEAFF.

Here the CDR3 reads CASSWPRQPQHF. The chain carries TRBV5-1 and TRBJ1-5. Germline-derived CDR1 and CDR2 are SGHRS and YFSETQ. This CDR3 region has 12 residues.

V usage is TRBV18 and J usage is TRBJ1-1. Germline CDR1 KGHSH, CDR2 LQKENI. The CDR3 sequence is 13 residues long. CDR3 region: CASSLVHNTEAFF.

The gene calls are TRBV6-2 or TRBV6-3 and TRBJ1-2; TCRdb's D call, TRBD1, is unchecked because there is no DNA. This CDR3 region has 14 residues. Germline V gives CDR1 MNHEY, CDR2 SVGEGT. CDR3 protein: CASNRGPTLYGYTF.

The chain is built from TRBV6-5 and TRBJ1-2. Germline CDR1 reads MNHEY; CDR2 reads SVGAGI. This CDR3 comprises 16 residues. Here the CDR3 reads CASSYGRNTVFGGYTF.

The rearrangement links TRBV12-3 or TRBV12-4 to TRBJ1-2. The CDR3 extends over 14 amino acids. Here the CDR3 reads CASTLRGALWGYTF.

The chain recombines TRBV5-5 with TRBJ1-1. In germline, CDR1 is SGHKS, CDR2 YYEKEE (reference sequence). The CDR3 covers 13 residues. CDR3 amino acids: CASSLVLWTEAFF. Combining the CDR3 with reference TRBV5-5 and TRBJ1-1 gives the whole variable domain DAGVTQSPTHLIKTRGQQVTLRCSPISGHKSVSWYQQVLGQGPQFIFQYYEKEERGRGNFPDRFSARQFPNYSSELNVNALLLGDSALYLCASSLVLWTEAFFGQGTRLTVV.